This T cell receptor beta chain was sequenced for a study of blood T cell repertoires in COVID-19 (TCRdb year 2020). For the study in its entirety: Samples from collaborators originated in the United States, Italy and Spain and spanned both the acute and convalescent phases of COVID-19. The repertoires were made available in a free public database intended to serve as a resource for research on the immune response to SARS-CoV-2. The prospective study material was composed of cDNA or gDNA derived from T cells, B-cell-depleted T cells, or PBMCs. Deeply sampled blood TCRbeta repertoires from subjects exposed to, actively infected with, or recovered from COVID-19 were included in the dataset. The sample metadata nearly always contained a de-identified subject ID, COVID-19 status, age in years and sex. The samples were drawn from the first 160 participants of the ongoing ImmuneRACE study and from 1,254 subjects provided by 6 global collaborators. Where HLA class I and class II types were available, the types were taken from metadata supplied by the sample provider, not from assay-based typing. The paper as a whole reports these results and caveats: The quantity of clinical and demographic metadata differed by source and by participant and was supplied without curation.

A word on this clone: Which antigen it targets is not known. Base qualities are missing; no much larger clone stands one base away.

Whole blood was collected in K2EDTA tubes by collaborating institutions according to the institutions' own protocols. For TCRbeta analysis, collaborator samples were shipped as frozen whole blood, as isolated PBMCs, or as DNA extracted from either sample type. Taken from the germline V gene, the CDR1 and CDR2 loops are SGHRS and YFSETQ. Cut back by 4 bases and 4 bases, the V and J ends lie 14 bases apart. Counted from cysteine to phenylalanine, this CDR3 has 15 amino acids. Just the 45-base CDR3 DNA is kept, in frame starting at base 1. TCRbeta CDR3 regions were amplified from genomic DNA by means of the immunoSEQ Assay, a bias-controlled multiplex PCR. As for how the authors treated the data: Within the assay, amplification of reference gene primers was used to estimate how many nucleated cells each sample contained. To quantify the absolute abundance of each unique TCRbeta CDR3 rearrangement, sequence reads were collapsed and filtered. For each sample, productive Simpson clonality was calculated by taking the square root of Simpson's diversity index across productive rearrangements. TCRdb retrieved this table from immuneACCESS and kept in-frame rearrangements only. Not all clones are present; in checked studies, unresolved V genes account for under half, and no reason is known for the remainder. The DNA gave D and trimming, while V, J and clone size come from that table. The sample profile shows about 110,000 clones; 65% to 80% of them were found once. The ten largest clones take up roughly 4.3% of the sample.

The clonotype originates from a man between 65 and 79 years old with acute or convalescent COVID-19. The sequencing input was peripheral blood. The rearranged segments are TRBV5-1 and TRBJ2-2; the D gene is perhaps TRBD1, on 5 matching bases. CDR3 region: CASSPLGATTGELFF. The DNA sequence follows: TGCGCCAGCAGCCCGCTTGGGGCGACCACCGGGGAGCTGTTTTTT.